The 7 T cell receptor beta chains below all came from one sample that was sequenced in a study of OX40 agonist ivuxolimab in advanced cancers. Assay: immunoSEQ multiplex PCR; the TCRdb copy retains only in-frame clones and omits some. The data hold 47,000 or so clones, with around 87% observed a single time. The starting material was CD4+ or CD8+ T cells sorted from blood, obtained in a trial of the OX40 agonist ivuxolimab. The receptors come from an adult with an advanced solid tumor such as melanoma, head and neck, liver or kidney cancer.

The chain has TRBV30 and TRBJ2-7; no clear D gene. Trimming shortened V by 3 bases and J by 4 bases, and 7 bases separated the two germline ends. This CDR3 has 11 residues. Per germline, CDR1 GTSNPN and CDR2 SVGIG (reference sequence). This CDR3 reads CAWRVGYEQYF. The CDR3 nucleotides are TGTGCCTGGAGAGTGGGGTACGAGCAGTACTTC.

The CDR3 region is CASSTPDRGPNQPQHF. The CDR3, as DNA: TGTGCCAGCAGTACCCCGGACAGGGGGCCCAATCAGCCCCAGCATTTT. The chain combines TRBV2 with TRBJ1-5, with TRBD1 matching over 11 bases. With 5 bases clipped from V and 3 bases from J, the junction kept 6 bases outside the gene matches. Looked up from germline, CDR1 is SNHLY and CDR2 is FYNNEI. This CDR3 region has 16 residues.

CDR3 loop: CASSLRLAGGPGGNEQFF. The CDR3 nucleotides are TGTGCCAGCAGCTTAAGACTAGCGGGGGGGCCTGGAGGCAATGAGCAGTTCTTC. The V and J genes are TRBV7-7 and TRBJ2-1, with 14 bases aligning to TRBD2. The junction had 9 bases not matched to a gene; V was cut back by 2 bases and J by 6 bases. The CDR3 has 18 residues. Germline CDR1 is SSHAT and CDR2 is FNYEAQ (reference sequence).

The chain has TRBV5-6 and TRBJ2-7; D may be TRBD2 (6 bases). The CDR3 is 16 amino acids. The germline gives CDR1 SGHDT, CDR2 YYEEEE. The V gene lost 4 bases and the J gene lost 4 bases, with 21 bases spanning the gap. The CDR3 spells CASSPWLEGPLYEQYF. The CDR3 DNA reads as TGTGCCAGCAGCCCCTGGCTGGAGGGCCCCCTGTACGAGCAGTACTTC.

The gene calls are TRBV10-2 and TRBJ2-7; no clear D gene. The CDR3 runs 13 residues. Trimming took 2 bases from V and 0 from J, leaving 5 bases between them. The V gene's germline CDR1 is WSHSY and CDR2 SAAADI. CDR3 sequence reads: CASSERYSYEQYF. The CDR3 nucleotides read TGCGCCAGCAGTGAGCGGTACTCCTACGAGCAGTACTTC.

The chain combines TRBV7-2 with TRBJ1-2, with 9 nucleotides matching TRBD1. Germline V gives CDR1 SGHTA, CDR2 FQGNSA. The CDR3 sequence is 16 residues long. The V segment lost 3 bases and the J segment 5 bases; nucleotides outside the gene matches: 10. CDR3 nucleotide sequence: TGTGCCAGCAGCTTGGCCGGACAGGGGACGAGGTATGGCTACACCTTC. Amino acids: CASSLAGQGTRYGYTF.

The chain employs TRBV4-1 and TRBJ1-3; D unresolved. Per germline, CDR1 MGHRA and CDR2 YSYEKL. This CDR3 is built from 15 residues. Trimming removed 0 bases from V and 2 bases from J, with 8 bases in between. The CDR3 nucleotides are TGCGCCAGCAGCCAAGAGGGAGGACCTGGAAACACCATATATTTT. As protein: CASSQEGGPGNTIYF.